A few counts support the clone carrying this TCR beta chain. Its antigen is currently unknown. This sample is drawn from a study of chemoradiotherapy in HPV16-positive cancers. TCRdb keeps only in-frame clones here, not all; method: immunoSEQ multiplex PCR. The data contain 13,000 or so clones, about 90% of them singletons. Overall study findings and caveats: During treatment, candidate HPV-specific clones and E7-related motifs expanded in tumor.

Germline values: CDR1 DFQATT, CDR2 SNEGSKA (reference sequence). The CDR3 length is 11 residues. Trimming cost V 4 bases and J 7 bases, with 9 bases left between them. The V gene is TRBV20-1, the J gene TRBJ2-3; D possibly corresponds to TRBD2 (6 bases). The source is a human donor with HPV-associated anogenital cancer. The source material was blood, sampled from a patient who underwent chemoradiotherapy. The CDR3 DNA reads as TGCAGTGCTACCACTAGCAATACGCAGTATTTT. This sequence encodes CSATTSNTQYF.